Listed below are T cell receptor beta chains from one sample, sequenced in a study of cytotoxic CD8 clonotypes in ibrutinib-treated CLL. The protocol was immunoSEQ multiplex PCR, while the TCRdb copy is restricted to in-frame clones and leaves out a portion. The table shows about 200,000 clones, with 70% occurring only once. Sequencing was performed on PBMCs, taken after 12 months of ibrutinib treatment. These receptors originate from a human donor with chronic lymphocytic leukemia. The CDR3 runs from the conserved cysteine through the conserved F or W. A D gene is named only where the DNA matches it firmly. The size entry is marked missing in some rows and otherwise reads once, few, many or a size class.

TRBV7-3	NA	TRBJ2-2	NA	CASSLRQGSTGELFF	TGTGCCAGCAGCTTAAGGCAGGGGAGCACCGGGGAGCTGTTTTTT
TRBV28	NA	TRBJ2-7	few	CASSLGRYEQYF	TGTGCCAGCAGTTTAGGGAGGTACGAGCAGTACTTC
TRBV6-5	NA	TRBJ1-1	NA	CASSYSGSLTEAFF	TGTGCCAGCAGTTACTCGGGTTCCCTTACTGAAGCTTTCTTT
TRBV10-3	NA	TRBJ2-7	few	CATSGTHEQYF	TGTGCCACGTCCGGGACCCACGAGCAGTACTTC
TRBV28	TRBD2	TRBJ2-7	NA	CASNPTGGRTYEQYF	TGTGCCAGCAACCCAACGGGGGGGAGGACCTACGAGCAGTACTTC
TRBV7-7	TRBD1	TRBJ2-5	once	CASSQTGGQETQYF	TGTGCTAGCAGCCAAACAGGGGGCCAAGAGACCCAGTACTTC
TRBV7-9	NA	TRBJ1-2	few	CASFRRAVSHGYTF	TGTGCCAGCTTTCGGAGGGCTGTCTCTCATGGCTACACCTTC
TRBV28	NA	TRBJ1-1	NA	CASSYLSTEAFF	TGTGCCAGCAGTTACCTGAGCACTGAAGCTTTCTTT
TRBV5-1	NA	TRBJ2-1	NA	CASSLGTGAHSYNEQFF	TGCGCCAGCAGCTTGGGGACGGGCGCCCATTCATACAATGAGCAGTTCTTC
TRBV9	NA	TRBJ2-5	NA	CASNFTETQYF	TGTGCCAGCAACTTTACGGAGACCCAGTACTTC
TRBV2	NA	TRBJ2-1	NA	CASSVRQDSEQFF	TGTGCCAGCAGTGTAAGACAGGACAGTGAGCAGTTCTTC
TRBV2	NA	TRBJ2-5	NA	CASSDSFLQETQYF	TGTGCCAGCAGTGACAGCTTTCTCCAAGAGACCCAGTACTTC
TRBV4-2	NA	TRBJ2-7	NA	CASSTEQYF	TGTGCCAGCAGCACTGAGCAGTACTTC
TRBV7-2	NA	TRBJ2-6	NA	CASSYGSSGANVLTF	TGTGCCAGCAGCTATGGTTCCTCTGGGGCCAACGTCCTGACTTTC
TRBV11-3	NA	TRBJ2-1	NA	CASSHSGLTSEQFF	TGTGCCAGCAGCCACTCGGGCCTTACAAGTGAGCAGTTCTTC
TRBV7-2	TRBD1	TRBJ2-5	once	CASTEIITGGTQYF	TGTGCCAGCACCGAAATAATTACAGGGGGGACCCAGTACTTC
TRBV9	TRBD2	TRBJ2-3	NA	CASSSSLAGGTQYF	TGTGCCAGCAGTTCGAGCCTAGCGGGAGGTACGCAGTATTTT
TRBV5-5	TRBD1	TRBJ1-4	NA	CASSLPSGQGREKLFF	TGTGCCAGCAGCTTGCCATCGGGACAGGGACGGGAAAAACTGTTTTTT
TRBV4-1	NA	TRBJ1-1	few	CASSQGNGGEAFF	TGCGCCAGCAGCCAGGGTAACGGGGGTGAAGCTTTCTTT
TRBV30	NA	TRBJ1-2	NA	CAWGKSNYGYTF	TGTGCCTGGGGAAAATCTAACTATGGCTACACCTTC
TRBV4-1	TRBD1	TRBJ2-2	NA	CASSQVQRQGNGELFF	TGCGCCAGCAGCCAAGTTCAGAGACAGGGGAACGGGGAGCTGTTTTTT
TRBV30	NA	TRBJ1-2	NA	CAWTYSRYGYTF	TGTGCCTGGACATATTCTCGGTATGGCTACACCTTC
TRBV27	NA	TRBJ1-1	NA	CASSLQNRNTEAFF	TGTGCCAGCAGTTTACAAAACAGGAACACTGAAGCTTTCTTT
TRBV6-5	NA	TRBJ1-2	few	CASSTLREGYTF	TGTGCCAGCAGTACTCTACGGGAGGGCTACACCTTC
TRBV7-9	NA	TRBJ1-2	NA	CASRPPRTEFYGYTF	TGTGCCAGCAGACCTCCTAGGACAGAGTTCTATGGCTACACCTTC
TRBV27	TRBD1	TRBJ1-5	NA	CASSDRGGLNQPQHF	TGTGCCAGCAGCGACAGGGGCGGCCTTAATCAGCCCCAGCATTTT